This section outlines one T cell receptor (beta chain) sequence together with its context. Its antigen is currently not known. The input lacks base qualities; no much larger clone sits a single base away. There are 19 amino acids in the CDR3, from cysteine to phenylalanine inclusive. The sequence is cut down to CDR3 DNA, 57 bases in frame from base 1. CDR1 and CDR2 are drawn from the germline V gene: MGHRA, YSYEKL. Germline trimming amounts to 1 base on V and 1 base on J, with 10 as the count of junction bases outside the gene matches. These data originate in a study of blood T cell repertoires in COVID-19 (dated by TCRdb to the early 2020s). The study in broad terms: Collaborator samples came from the United States, Italy and Spain and covered acute and convalescent phases of COVID-19. The material from the prospective study consisted of cDNA or gDNA derived from T cells, B-cell-depleted T cells, or PBMCs. Subjects who had been exposed to COVID-19, were actively infected with it, or had recovered from it provided the deeply sampled blood TCRbeta repertoires that made up the dataset. A freely available public database, intended as a resource for researchers studying the immune response to SARS-CoV-2, is where the repertoires were released. Samples came from the ongoing ImmuneRACE study (first 160 participants) plus 1,254 subjects from 6 global collaborators. Sample metadata almost always included a de-identified subject ID, COVID-19 status, age in years and sex. Where available, HLA class I and class II types were obtained from metadata supplied by the sample provider rather than from assay-based typing. Study-wide conclusions, independent of this receptor: The quantity of clinical and demographic metadata differed by source and by participant and was supplied without curation.

Enrolling through a virtual design, the prospective study's participants ranged in age from about 18 to 89 years and lived across more than 20 United States geographic areas. Cohort assignment in the prospective study relied on participant-reported clinical history from a screening survey and a study questionnaire. For ImmuneRACE Cohort 3, a participant was defined as recovered based on two consecutive negative NP/OP PCR tests, clearance by a healthcare professional, or resolution of symptoms. In the prospective study, mobile phlebotomists collected whole blood, serum and a nasopharyngeal or oropharyngeal swab from each participant. Over an approximately 2-month period, participants in the prospective study had the option of providing additional blood draws and questionnaires. Blood samples from the prospective study were shipped frozen or at room temperature prior to DNA extraction. The immunoSEQ Assay, a bias-controlled multiplex PCR, was used to amplify TCRbeta CDR3 regions from genomic DNA. The authors' analysis ran thus. Nucleated cell counts per sample were estimated from amplification of reference gene primers within the assay. To quantify the absolute abundance of each unique TCRbeta CDR3 rearrangement, sequence reads were collapsed and filtered. Productive Simpson clonality was computed per sample as the square root of Simpson's diversity index over productive rearrangements. Imported from immuneACCESS, the table was reduced by TCRdb to in-frame sequences with V and J called. These copies leave out some clones; in studies compared against another copy, an unresolved V gene accounts for under half, and the cause of the remainder is not known. The V and J calls and clone size were taken over from that table, and D and trimming were inferred from the DNA. The sample table lists about 180,000 clones, more than 70% of them with a count of one. The top ten hold over 7% of the sample.

Recombination linked TRBV4-1 to TRBJ2-2; TRBD2 aligns with 9 central bases. The receptor was derived from a young woman who had recovered from COVID-19. Sequencing was carried out using PBMCs or T cells enriched from blood (not recorded which). CDR3 region: CASSQGSPGAGGNTGELFF. The DNA is TGCGCCAGCAGCCAAGGCAGCCCCGGAGCGGGAGGGAACACCGGGGAGCTGTTTTTT.